The 29 T cell receptor beta chains given below trace back to one sample, sequenced in a study of T-cell memory formation after mild COVID-19. Each CDR3 protein gets one entry after TCRdb re-called the 5' RACE reads with MiXCR. The table has hundreds of thousands of distinct CDR3 sequences, roughly 22% seen once. The sequenced material came from PBMCs or a T cell subset sorted from them (not recorded which). The receptors stem from an adult woman who had mild COVID-19 (a few samples of this study predate the infection). Cell type and time point are not known.

This clonotype was counted between two and nine times. CDR3 sequence (DNA): TGTGCCAGCAGCCCCCAGGACAGTCACGGCCGATTTTTCTTT. As protein: CASSPQDSHGRFFF. The rearrangement links TRBV7-3 to TRBJ1-1, with D tentatively TRBD1 (6 bases). The ends were cut back, 5 bases at V and 13 bases at J, with 23 bases in the middle. Germline V lookup: CDR1 SGHTA, CDR2 FQGTGA. This CDR3 contains 14 residues.

This clonotype was seen only a few times. The rearrangement uses TRBV27 and TRBJ2-3; no firm D call. V was shortened by 4 bases and J by 2 bases, with 10 bases between the two germline ends. Germline V gene sequence: CDR1 MNHEY, CDR2 SMNVEV (reference sequence). The CDR3 is made up of 14 amino acids. The CDR3 DNA sequence: TGTGCCAGCAGTTCCGGTGTCACCACAGATACGCAGTATTTT. Encoded protein: CASSSGVTTDTQYF.

The V and J genes are TRBV7-9 and TRBJ1-1; possibly TRBD1 for D (5 bases). Trimming took 4 bases from V and 0 from J, leaving 9 bases between them. The CDR3 has 14 amino acids. Germline V gene lookup returns CDR1 SEHNR and CDR2 FQNEAQ (reference sequence). The CDR3 loop is CASSWGELNTEAFF. The CDR3 nucleotides are TGTGCCAGCAGCTGGGGGGAGCTGAACACTGAAGCTTTCTTT.

The gene calls are TRBV19 and TRBJ2-1; perhaps TRBD2 as D (7 bases). Per germline, CDR1 LNHDA and CDR2 SQIVND (reference sequence). Trimming left V 5 bases short and J 3 bases short, with 14 bases between. CDR3 size: 15 residues. The CDR3 reads CASSAGEGVYNEQFF. The CDR3 nucleotides are TGTGCCAGTAGTGCAGGGGAGGGAGTCTACAATGAGCAGTTCTTC. Full variable domain (missing parts from reference TRBV19 and TRBJ2-1): DGGITQSPKYLFRKEGQNVTLSCEQNLNHDAMYWYRQDPGQGLRLIYYSQIVNDFQKGDIAEGYSVSREKKESFPLTVTSAQKNPTAFYLCASSAGEGVYNEQFFGPGTRLTVL.

The gene calls are TRBV10-3 and TRBJ2-7; 8 bases map to TRBD1. CDR3 size: 14 residues. With 6 bases clipped from V and 4 bases from J, the junction kept 8 bases outside the gene matches. In germline, CDR1 is ENHRY, CDR2 SYGVKD. As DNA, the CDR3 is TGTGCCATCAGGCAACAGGGGGATGGGTACGAGCAGTACTTC. This codes for CAIRQQGDGYEQYF.

The chain recombines TRBV5-6 with TRBJ1-1; D gene uncertain. The CDR3 is 14 residues long. Between the trimmed V and J ends, which lost 0 bases and 5 bases, there was a span of 11 bases. The germline CDR1 and CDR2 sequences are SGHDT and YYEEEE. In DNA, the CDR3 is TGTGCCAGCAGCTTGGATGGGGATCGTACTGAAGCTTTCTTT. This gives the protein CASSLDGDRTEAFF.

The rearrangement links TRBV6-1 to TRBJ2-3, with 7 positions matching TRBD2. The CDR3 is 15 amino acids. Germline loops: CDR1 MNHNS, CDR2 SASEGT. Germline trimming cut 4 bases from V and 4 bases from J; bases unmatched to any gene: 8. CDR3 coding DNA: TGTGCCAGCAGTGTCGGGGGAGGGACCCCAGATACGCAGTATTTT. Protein sequence: CASSVGGGTPDTQYF.

This clonotype has just a few counts. The chain is built from TRBV20-1 and TRBJ2-1; 15 nucleotides line up with TRBD2. Germline V lookup: CDR1 DFQATT, CDR2 SNEGSKA (reference sequence). V trimming: 4 bases; J trimming: 3 bases; junction bases outside the gene matches: 7. The CDR3 runs to 17 residues. CDR3 residues: CSAKGLAGGRYYNEQFF. In DNA form, the CDR3 reads TGCAGTGCTAAAGGACTAGCGGGAGGGAGGTACTACAATGAGCAGTTCTTC.

This clonotype showed up just a few times. CDR3 in amino acids: CASSATRNSYEQYF. For the CDR3, the DNA is TGTGCCAGCAGCGCGACTAGAAATTCCTACGAGCAGTACTTC. The chain uses TRBV27 and TRBJ2-7; maybe TRBD2 (6 bases). CDR1 and CDR2 from the germline V gene are MNHEY and SMNVEV (reference sequence). V was cut by 6 bases and J by 1 base, with 13 bases left in between. This CDR3 is 14 amino acids long.

The chain combines TRBV27 with TRBJ2-5; the D gene is possibly TRBD1 (5 bases). The CDR3 is made up of 14 amino acids. The ends were cut back, 3 bases at V and 4 bases at J, with 12 bases in the middle. Germline V gene data show CDR1 as MNHEY and CDR2 as SMNVEV (reference sequence). CDR3 sequence (DNA): TGTGCCAGCAGTTTTATACAGGCAGCAGAGACCCAGTACTTC. Amino acid sequence: CASSFIQAAETQYF.

This clonotype was observed a few times. The chain carries TRBV6-6 and TRBJ2-3, with 9 bases identical to TRBD1. The V gene's germline CDR1 is MNHNY and CDR2 SVGAGI (reference sequence). Trimming took 0 bases from V and 3 from J; bases not matched to a gene: 28. The CDR3 is 24 amino acids. The CDR3 sequence: CASSYSRVWGQAGTGTRLTDTQYF. The CDR3 nucleotides are TGTGCCAGCAGTTACTCTAGGGTCTGGGGGCAGGCGGGGACAGGGACGAGGCTTACAGATACGCAGTATTTT.

This clonotype showed up just a few times. This chain uses TRBV20-1 with TRBJ2-3; D unresolved. The CDR3 covers 13 residues. Germline V gene data show CDR1 as DFQATT and CDR2 as SNEGSKA (reference sequence). V gave up 5 bases and J gave up 0 bases, with 9 bases separating them. CDR3 nucleotide sequence: TGCAGTGCTGGGGTGGGGAGCACAGATACGCAGTATTTT. This gives the protein CSAGVGSTDTQYF.

A few counts support this clonotype. This sequence joins TRBV6-2 or TRBV6-3 and TRBJ2-2, with unresolved D. This CDR3 comprises 14 residues. The germline gives CDR1 MNHEY, CDR2 SVGEGT. The V gene lost 5 bases and the J gene lost 2 bases, with 9 bases spanning the gap. The CDR3 sequence: CASSAASNTGELFF. CDR3 coding DNA: TGTGCCAGCAGTGCGGCAAGCAACACCGGGGAGCTGTTTTTT.

V is TRBV10-3 and J is TRBJ2-5; the D gene could be TRBD1 or TRBD2 (5 bases each). Germline-derived CDR1 and CDR2 are ENHRY and SYGVKD. Trimming stripped 10 bases from V and 2 bases from J, with 17 bases between. CDR3 size: 14 residues. Here the CDR3 DNA reads TGTGCCACGCGGGTCGACAGCATTCAAGAGACCCAGTACTTC. As protein: CATRVDSIQETQYF.

The chain recombines TRBV20-1 with TRBJ2-1; D is ambiguous. CDR3 length: 11 residues. Per germline, CDR1 DFQATT and CDR2 SNEGSKA (reference sequence). Trimming removed 5 bases from V and 10 bases from J, with 12 bases in between. The chain's CDR3 is CSAHGLPEQFF. The CDR3, as DNA: TGCAGTGCTCACGGGCTCCCAGAGCAGTTCTTC.

V and J are TRBV7-8 and TRBJ2-6; no clear D gene. Trimming cost V 0 bases and J 4 bases, with 16 bases left between them. Germline V gives CDR1 SGHVS, CDR2 FQNEAQ. CDR3 size: 18 residues. The CDR3 region has the DNA TGTGCCAGCAGCTTAGCGAACCGCGTAATCTGGGGGGCCAACGTCCTGACTTTC. Its protein is CASSLANRVIWGANVLTF.

V and J are TRBV6-2 or TRBV6-3 and TRBJ2-7; no clear D gene. In germline, CDR1 is MNHEY, CDR2 SVGEGT. The CDR3 contains 12 residues. V gave up 0 bases and J gave up 6 bases, with 6 bases separating them. Here the CDR3 reads CASSYSVGEQYF. The CDR3 DNA reads TGTGCCAGCAGTTACTCAGTCGGCGAGCAGTACTTC.

The rearrangement joins TRBV25-1 to TRBJ2-2; D is possibly TRBD1 (6 bases). CDR1 and CDR2 (germline): MGHDK, SYGVNS. V dropped 6 bases and J dropped 4 bases, with 15 bases sitting between them. The CDR3 covers 15 residues. The chain's CDR3 is CASRGAGPGTGELFF. DNA for the CDR3: TGTGCCAGCAGGGGGGCAGGGCCGGGCACCGGGGAGCTGTTTTTT.

This clonotype has just a few counts. The V and J genes are TRBV5-5 and TRBJ2-7; 8 bases map to TRBD1. CDR3 length: 14 amino acids. Trimming took 3 bases from V and 3 from J; bases not matched to a gene: 5. Germline V gene sequence: CDR1 SGHKS, CDR2 YYEKEE (reference sequence). As DNA, the CDR3 is TGTGCCAGCAGCTCCGTTGGGACAGGCTACGAGCAGTACTTC. It codes for CASSSVGTGYEQYF.

The rearrangement joins TRBV5-4 to TRBJ2-2, with D unresolved. V was shortened by 2 bases and J by 4 bases, with 15 bases between the two germline ends. Germline V gene data show CDR1 as SGHNT and CDR2 as YYREEE (reference sequence). This CDR3 has 16 amino acids. CDR3 amino acids: CASSLGPLVSTGELFF. CDR3 DNA: TGTGCCAGCAGCTTAGGACCCCTCGTAAGCACCGGGGAGCTGTTTTTT. The full variable domain, rest sourced from reference TRBV5-4 and TRBJ2-2, is ETGVTQSPTHLIKTRGQQVTLRCSSQSGHNTVSWYQQALGQGPQFIFQYYREEENGRGNFPPRFSGLQFPNYSSELNVNALELDDSALYLCASSLGPLVSTGELFFGEGSRLTVL.

This clonotype was counted ten times or more. The genes are TRBV7-9 and TRBJ2-7; maybe TRBD2 (5 bases). Trimming cost V 4 bases and J 0 bases, with 10 bases left between them. This CDR3 has 14 residues. The V gene's germline CDR1 is SEHNR and CDR2 FQNEAQ (reference sequence). The CDR3 sequence is CASSSEGGSYEQYF. DNA for the CDR3: TGTGCCAGCAGCTCCGAGGGTGGCTCCTACGAGCAGTACTTC. Full variable domain (remainder filled in from reference TRBV7-9 and TRBJ2-7): DTGVSQNPRHKITKRGQNVTFRCDPISEHNRLYWYRQTLGQGPEFLTYFQNEAQLEKSRLLSDRFSAERPKGSFSTLEIQRTEQGDSAMYLCASSSEGGSYEQYFGPGTRLTVT.

This clonotype was detected only once. The rearrangement joins TRBV19 to TRBJ2-7; TRBD2 matches 14 bases. With V trimmed by 3 bases and J by 4 bases, 20 bases remained unmatched. In germline, CDR1 is LNHDA, CDR2 SQIVND (reference sequence). This CDR3 is built from 21 residues. CDR3 amino acids: CASSIALPSGTSGSSWYEQYF. Written as DNA, the CDR3 is TGTGCCAGTAGTATCGCGTTGCCTTCCGGGACTAGCGGGAGTTCGTGGTACGAGCAGTACTTC.

The CDR3 DNA follows: TGCGCCAGCAGCCCGGGGACAGGGGGTCTCCATGAGCAGTTCTTC. The encoded protein is CASSPGTGGLHEQFF. The V and J genes are TRBV5-1 and TRBJ2-1; 11 nucleotides align to TRBD1. The ends lost 4 bases at V and 8 bases at J; junction bases unmatched: 8. CDR3 length: 15 amino acids. Germline CDR1 and CDR2: SGHRS and YFSETQ.

This chain's CDR3 is CASTTGQETYEQYF. In nucleotides, the CDR3 is TGCGCCAGCACGACGGGACAGGAAACCTACGAGCAGTACTTC. The chain combines TRBV5-1 with TRBJ2-7; 8 positions agree with TRBD1. Germline V gene sequence: CDR1 SGHRS, CDR2 YFSETQ. The CDR3 loop spans 14 amino acids. After removal of 6 bases from V and 2 bases from J, the junction contained 7 bases not matched to a gene. The full variable domain, in which reference TRBV5-1 and TRBJ2-7 provide the parts outside the CDR3, is KAGVTQTPRYLIKTRGQQVTLSCSPISGHRSVSWYQQTPGQGLQFLFEYFSETQRNKGNFPGRFSGRQFSNSRSEMNVSTLELGDSALYLCASTTGQETYEQYFGPGTRLTVT.

This clonotype has just a few counts. The J gene is TRBJ2-3, the V gene TRBV7-9; D unclear. CDR1 SEHNR and CDR2 FQNEAQ come from the germline V gene (reference sequence). The germline V and J ends were trimmed by 8 bases and 1 base, with 13 bases remaining between them. This CDR3 has 14 residues. The CDR3 reads CASHPLPRTDTQYF. For the CDR3, the DNA is TGTGCCAGCCACCCACTCCCCCGCACAGATACGCAGTATTTT. Together with reference TRBV7-9 and TRBJ2-3, the CDR3 gives the full variable domain: DTGVSQNPRHKITKRGQNVTFRCDPISEHNRLYWYRQTLGQGPEFLTYFQNEAQLEKSRLLSDRFSAERPKGSFSTLEIQRTEQGDSAMYLCASHPLPRTDTQYFGPGTRLTVL.

This clonotype was recorded at least ten times. The chain combines TRBV7-2 with TRBJ2-3, with unresolved D. The CDR3 contains 13 residues. Germline V gene sequence: CDR1 SGHTA, CDR2 FQGNSA. The V end was cut by 1 base, the J end by 2 bases, with 4 bases between. This CDR3 reads CASSLGVTDTQYF. The CDR3 DNA is TGTGCCAGCAGCTTAGGTGTCACAGATACGCAGTATTTT.

This clonotype appeared a few times. The rearrangement links TRBV24-1 to TRBJ2-1; 7 bases agree with TRBD1. J lost 0 bases, V lost 4 bases, and 2 bases had no gene match. The germline V gene has CDR1 KGHDR and CDR2 SFDVKD. This CDR3 has 15 residues. CDR3 coding DNA: TGTGCCACCAGTGACCCAGGGGGCTCCTACAATGAGCAGTTCTTC. This sequence encodes CATSDPGGSYNEQFF.

The chain carries TRBV23-1 and TRBJ2-7, with 8 bases fitting TRBD1. TRBV23-1 is an open reading frame, and its role is uncertain. Trimming took 6 bases from V and 4 from J; bases not matched to a gene: 5. The CDR3 is 13 amino acids. The CDR3 region is CASRWDRLYEQYF. The CDR3 bases are TGCGCCAGCAGGTGGGACAGGTTATACGAGCAGTACTTC.

The V and J genes are TRBV7-6 and TRBJ1-1; D uncertain. This CDR3 region has 13 residues. V was shortened by 5 bases and J by 4 bases, with 11 bases between the two germline ends. Germline lookup yields CDR1 SGHVS and CDR2 FNYEAQ. The CDR3 DNA reads as TGTGCCAGCAGCCGGGGTCGGGGCACTGAAGCTTTCTTT. Translated: CASSRGRGTEAFF.